Described below is a single T cell receptor (beta chain) sequence and its context. No antigen is known for it. Treatment described: oral pan-JAK inhibitor, 5-10 mg twice daily. Peripheral blood and lesional scalp punch biopsies were taken from alopecia areata patients. The V gene end was trimmed by 5 bases and the J gene end by 4 bases; junction bases not matched to a gene: 5. Germline V CDR1 and CDR2: SNHLY, FYNNEI. This CDR3 is built from 13 residues. Sequencing templates came from extracted RNA that was reverse transcribed into cDNA. Some clones are missing from TCRdb's copy, which holds only in-frame ones; the method was immunoSEQ multiplex PCR. The sample lists about 160,000 clones, about 71% occurring once. The data are from a study of CD8+ T cells in alopecia areata. On the study more broadly: Dosing spanned 6 to 18 months on tofacitinib, then 6 months off drug. Regarding the study as a whole: Tofacitinib produced a significant decrease in scalp clonality and in expanded CD8+ clones among the top 100. Compared with normal scalp, lesional scalp had higher clonality and more expanded CD8+ clones.

The chain couples TRBV2 to TRBJ2-7, with 7 bases fitting TRBD1. Source: CD4+ T cells sorted from blood, taken at week 4, from a patient treated with tofacitinib. This TCR was recovered from a human donor with alopecia areata. CDR3 coding DNA: TGTGCCAGCAGTAGGGGACAGTTATACGAGCAGTACTTC. Translated: CASSRGQLYEQYF.